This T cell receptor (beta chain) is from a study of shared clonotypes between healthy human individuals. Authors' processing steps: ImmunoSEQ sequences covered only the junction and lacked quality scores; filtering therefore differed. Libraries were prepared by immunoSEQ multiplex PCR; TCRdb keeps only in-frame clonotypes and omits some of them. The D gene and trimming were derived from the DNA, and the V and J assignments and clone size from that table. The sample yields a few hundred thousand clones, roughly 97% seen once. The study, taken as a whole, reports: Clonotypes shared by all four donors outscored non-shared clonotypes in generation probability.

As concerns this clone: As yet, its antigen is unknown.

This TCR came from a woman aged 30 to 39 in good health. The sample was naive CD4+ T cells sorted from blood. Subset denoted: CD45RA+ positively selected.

The CDR3 DNA follows: TGTGCCAGCAGCCAGAATAAGGGGGGGCTCAGGGAGACCCAGTACTTC. Translation: CASSQNKGGLRETQYF. The chain combines TRBV7-2 with TRBJ2-5; tentatively, D is TRBD2 (7 bases). V was trimmed by 5 bases and J by 5 bases, leaving 21 bases between them. From germline, CDR1 is SGHTA and CDR2 FQGNSA. The CDR3 is made up of 16 amino acids.